This TCR beta chain was captured in a study of blood T cell repertoires in COVID-19. Study-wide context: Some COVID-19 samples were acute and others convalescent; all came from the United States, Italy and Spain. T cells, B-cell-depleted T cells, or PBMCs supplied cDNA or gDNA.

The V end lost 7 bases, the J end lost 8 bases, and 14 bases lay between the germline ends. This CDR3 has 12 amino acids. Original data processing: Using reference gene primer amplification, nucleated cell counts were estimated. The data were produced by immunoSEQ multiplex PCR, yet TCRdb's version contains in-frame clones alone and is incomplete. That table supplies the V and J calls and clone size; D and trimming were determined from the DNA. The data hold about 120,000 clones, with less than 75% observed a single time. Material: peripheral blood. This rearrangement joins TRBV12-3 or TRBV12-4 to TRBJ1-1, with D perhaps TRBD1 (6 bases). This sequence originates from a human donor with acute or convalescent COVID-19. The donor label of this sample is uncertain. The CDR3 DNA is TGTGCCAGCACCCTTCCCGGGACAGAAGCTTTCTTT. Its translation is CASTLPGTEAFF.